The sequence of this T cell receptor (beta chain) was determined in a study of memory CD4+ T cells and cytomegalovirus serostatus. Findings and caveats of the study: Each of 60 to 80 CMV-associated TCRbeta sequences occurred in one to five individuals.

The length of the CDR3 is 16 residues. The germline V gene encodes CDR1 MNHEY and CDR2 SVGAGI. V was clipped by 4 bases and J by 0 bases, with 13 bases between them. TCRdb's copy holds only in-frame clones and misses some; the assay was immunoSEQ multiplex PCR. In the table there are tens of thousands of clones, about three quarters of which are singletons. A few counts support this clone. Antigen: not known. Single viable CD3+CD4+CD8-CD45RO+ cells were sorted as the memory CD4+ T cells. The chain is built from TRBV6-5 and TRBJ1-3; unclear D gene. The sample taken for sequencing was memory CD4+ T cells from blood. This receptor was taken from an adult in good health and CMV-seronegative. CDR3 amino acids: CASSSSGRFSGNTIYF. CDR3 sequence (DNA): TGTGCCAGCAGTTCGTCGGGCAGATTCTCTGGAAACACCATATATTTT.